This TCR beta chain was sequenced in a study of EBV T-cell therapy then PD-1 blockade in nasopharyngeal carcinoma. Treatment described: AdE1-LMPpoly-expanded autologous EBV-specific T-cell therapy followed by anti-PD-1 nivolumab. Some clones are missing from TCRdb's copy, which holds only in-frame ones; the method was immunoSEQ multiplex PCR. The sample consists of roughly 22,000 clones, 70% to 85% of them appearing once. As regards this clone: Its antigen is unidentified.

The CDR3 has 12 amino acids. Germline values: CDR1 SGHVS, CDR2 FNYEAQ. V lost 2 bases, J lost 6 bases, and 8 bases lay in between. The TCR comes from a man in his forties with nasopharyngeal carcinoma. The gene calls are TRBV7-6 and TRBJ2-7, with a weak D call TRBD1 (6 bases). The sequencing here drew on CD8+ T cells from blood, taken at day -245 from a patient whose treatment included autologous EBV-specific T cells and nivolumab. CDR3 loop: CASSLRGIEQYF. The CDR3 DNA is TGTGCCAGCAGCTTAAGGGGGATCGAGCAGTACTTC.